The clone carrying this TCR beta chain was recorded only once. Its antigen remains unknown. The data are from a study of cytomegalovirus exposure and HLA in healthy donors. Study-wide results and caveats: It was only CMV serostatus that was available as immune exposure information. In a later analysis, common viral pathogens appeared linked to several of the most significant clusters. Some segments of the V type, notably TRBV6-2 and TRBV6-3, were excluded as indistinguishable. Per a later analysis, about 18,000 TCR beta sequences showed association with HLA alleles at 0.05 false discovery rate.

13 Jbeta primers and 60 Vbeta primers were used for the PCR. Produced via immunoSEQ multiplex PCR; TCRdb's table is partial and in-frame only. The table lists some 160,000 clones, around 80% of them singletons. The CDR3 covers 12 residues. The germline V gene has CDR1 SGHTS and CDR2 YDEGEE. V was pared by 1 base and J by 9 bases, with 10 bases between. V and J are TRBV5-8 and TRBJ1-2; D is perhaps TRBD1 (6 bases). The receptor comes from a woman aged 18-35 years in good health and CMV-seronegative. The material sequenced was PBMCs. The CDR3: CASSLLGTSYTF. In DNA form, the CDR3 reads TGTGCCAGCAGCTTGCTCGGGACAAGCTACACCTTC.